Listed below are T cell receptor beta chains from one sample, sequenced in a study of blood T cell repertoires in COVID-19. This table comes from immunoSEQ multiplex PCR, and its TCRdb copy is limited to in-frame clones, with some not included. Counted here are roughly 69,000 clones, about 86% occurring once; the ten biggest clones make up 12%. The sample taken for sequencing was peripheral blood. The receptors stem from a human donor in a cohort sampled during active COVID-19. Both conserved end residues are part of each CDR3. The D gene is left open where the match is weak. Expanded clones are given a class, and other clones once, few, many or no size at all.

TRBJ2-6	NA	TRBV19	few	TGTGCCAGTAGTCAACGACAGAGCTCTGGGGCCAACGTCCTGACTTTC	CASSQRQSSGANVLTF
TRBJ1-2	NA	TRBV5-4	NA	TGTGCCAACGGGAGGCTCAAGGGGGGGGAGTATGGCTACACCTTC	CANGRLKGGEYGYTF
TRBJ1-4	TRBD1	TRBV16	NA	TGTGCCAGCCAGACAGGGGGCGAAAAACTGTTTTTT	CASQTGGEKLFF
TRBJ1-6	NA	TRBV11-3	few	TGTGCCAGCAGCTTAGTATCCCTCCACTTT	CASSLVSLHF
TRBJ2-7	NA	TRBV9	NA	TGTGCCAGCAGCGTAACCGGTCTGAATTCCTACGAGCAGTACTTC	CASSVTGLNSYEQYF
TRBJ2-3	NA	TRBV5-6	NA	TGTGCCAGCAGTCCCGCTAGCGTTGATACGCAGTATTTT	CASSPASVDTQYF
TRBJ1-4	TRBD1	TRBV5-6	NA	TGTGCCAGCAGCTTGGATGGGACAGGGGAAGAAAAACTGTTTTTT	CASSLDGTGEEKLFF
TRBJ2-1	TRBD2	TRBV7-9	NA	TGTGCCAGCAGCTCCCGGCTAGCGGTGGACAATGAGCAGTTCTTC	CASSSRLAVDNEQFF
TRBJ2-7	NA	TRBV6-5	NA	TGTGCCAGCAGTTACTCCGTGATTCAGACCTACGAGCAGTACTTC	CASSYSVIQTYEQYF
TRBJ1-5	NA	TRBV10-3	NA	TGTGCCATCCAGGGGATCCCCAATCAGCCCCAGCATTTT	CAIQGIPNQPQHF
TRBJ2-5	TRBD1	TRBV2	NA	TGTGCCAGCGGCAGGGGGCGAGAGGAGACCCAGTACTTC	CASGRGREETQYF
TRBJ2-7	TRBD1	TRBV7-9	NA	TGTGCCAGCAGCCCGACAGGGAGCTCCTACGAGCAGTACTTC	CASSPTGSSYEQYF
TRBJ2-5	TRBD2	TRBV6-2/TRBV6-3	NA	TGTGCCAGCAGTCTGACTAGCGGGAGTCTTCGGGAGACCCAGTACTTC	CASSLTSGSLRETQYF
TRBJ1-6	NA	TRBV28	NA	TGTGCCAGCAGTTTACTCCCTAGCGGGGCCCTCCACTTT	CASSLLPSGALHF
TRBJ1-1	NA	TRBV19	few	TGTGCCAGTAATGGGCCTCAGGGGCCGAACACTGAAGCTTTCTTT	CASNGPQGPNTEAFF
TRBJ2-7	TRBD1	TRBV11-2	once	TGTGCCAGCAGCCCTCGAACAGGGGCCAACTCCTACGAGCAGTACTTC	CASSPRTGANSYEQYF
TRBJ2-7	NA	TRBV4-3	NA	TGCGCCAGCAGCCAAACACAGGGTTCCTACGAGCAGTACTTC	CASSQTQGSYEQYF
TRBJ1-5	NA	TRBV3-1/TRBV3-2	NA	TGTGCCAGCAGCCGGACAGCTAGCAATCAGCCCCAGCATTTT	CASSRTASNQPQHF
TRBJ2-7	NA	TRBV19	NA	TGTGCCAGTAGTATAGGGGGGCCCGGCAGGGCCAGGGCCTACGAGCAGTACTTC	CASSIGGPGRARAYEQYF
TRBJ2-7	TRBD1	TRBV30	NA	TGTGCCTGGAGTGTGGGACAGGGCTACGAGCAGTACTTC	CAWSVGQGYEQYF
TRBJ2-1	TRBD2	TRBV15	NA	TGTGCCACCGGGACTAGCGGCTACAATGAGCAGTTCTTC	CATGTSGYNEQFF
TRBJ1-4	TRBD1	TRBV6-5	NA	TGTGCCAGCAGACGACAGGGGGCGGGTGAAAAACTGTTTTTT	CASRRQGAGEKLFF
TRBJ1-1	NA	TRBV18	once	TGTGCCAGCTCACCAGGCAGAGGTAAAGCAGCTTTCTTT	CASSPGRGKAAFF
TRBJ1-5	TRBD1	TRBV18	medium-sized	TGTGCCAGCTCACTACAACGACAGGGTAGTAATCAGCCCCAGCATTTT	CASSLQRQGSNQPQHF
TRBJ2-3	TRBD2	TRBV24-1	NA	TGTGCCACCAGTGATTTCCCCACTAGCGGGAGGGTTGGAGATACGCAGTATTTT	CATSDFPTSGRVGDTQYF
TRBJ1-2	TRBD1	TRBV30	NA	TGTGCCTGTGACACAGGGGCTAACTATGGCTACACCTTC	CACDTGANYGYTF
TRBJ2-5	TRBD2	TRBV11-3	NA	TGTGCCAGCAGTGGGCCGGGGGAGCGGGGAGAGACCCAGTACTTC	CASSGPGERGETQYF
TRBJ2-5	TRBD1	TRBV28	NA	TGTGCCAGCAGTTTGAGTGCGGGACAGGGAGAGACCCAGTACTTC	CASSLSAGQGETQYF
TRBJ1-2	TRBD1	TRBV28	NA	TGTGCCAGCAGGAATTCTCAGGGGGCTAACTATGGCTACACCTTC	CASRNSQGANYGYTF
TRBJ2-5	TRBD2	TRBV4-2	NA	TGTGCCAGCAGCCAAGAAAGCGTAGCGGGAGGGCCTACGGAGACCCAGTACTTC	CASSQESVAGGPTETQYF
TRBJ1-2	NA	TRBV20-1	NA	TGCAGTGCTAGGGGCGGCTACACCTTC	CSARGGYTF
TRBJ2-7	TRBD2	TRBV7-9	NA	TGTGCCAGCAGCCCCGGGACTAGCGGGAGCTACGAGCAGTACTTC	CASSPGTSGSYEQYF
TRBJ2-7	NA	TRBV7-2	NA	TGTGCCAGCAGCTTAGGACAACCACCTTCCTACGAGCAGTACTTC	CASSLGQPPSYEQYF